The 14 T cell receptor beta chains below were found in one sample sequenced in a study of human T cells and chemical hapten exposure. The sample's time point: patch test 1, 2 weeks after DPC sensitization. Documented treatment: therapeutic diphenylcyclopropenone sensitization with weekly scalp DPC. TCRdb itself ran the RACE reads through MiXCR, one entry per CDR3 protein. The table shows approximately 74,000 distinct CDR3 sequences, with 32% occurring only once. Specimen: whole blood, collected in connection with sensitization to the hapten diphenylcyclopropenone (DPC). These receptors all come from a man aged 40-55 years with alopecia areata. Some clones in this sample may be carry-over from other donors' samples.

The V and J genes are TRBV6-2 or TRBV6-3 and TRBJ1-4, with D unclear. Trimming removed 7 bases at V and 4 bases at J, with 4 bases between. Germline V gene sequence: CDR1 MNHEY, CDR2 SVGEGT. The CDR3 consists of 11 residues. CDR3 nucleotide sequence: TGTGCCAGCACCGATAATGAAAAACTGTTTTTT. This gives the protein CASTDNEKLFF.

The chain is built from TRBV28 and TRBJ2-3, with a possible D match to TRBD2 (6 bases). The CDR3 runs to 15 residues. The V end lost 2 bases, the J end lost 2 bases, and 11 bases lay between the germline ends. Per germline, CDR1 MDHEN and CDR2 SYDVKM. This CDR3 is CASSLGAGLTDTQYF. The CDR3 DNA reads as TGTGCCAGCAGTTTAGGAGCGGGCCTCACAGATACGCAGTATTTT.

The gene calls are TRBV3-1 and TRBJ2-7; D may be TRBD1 or TRBD2 (6 bases each). V was trimmed by 0 bases and J by 5 bases, leaving 14 bases between them. Germline V gene lookup returns CDR1 LGHDT and CDR2 YNNKEL (reference sequence). CDR3 size: 15 residues. The chain's CDR3 is CASSQDIPGADEQYF. CDR3 in DNA: TGTGCCAGCAGCCAAGATATTCCGGGGGCCGACGAGCAGTACTTC.

This clonotype was seen only a few times. The chain joins TRBV10-3 to TRBJ2-7, with D possibly matching TRBD2 (6 bases). Germline V gene lookup returns CDR1 ENHRY and CDR2 SYGVKD. The CDR3 sequence is 14 residues long. The V gene lost 4 bases and the J gene lost 7 bases, with 17 bases spanning the gap. The CDR3, as DNA: TGTGCCATCAGTGCGAGTGGGGGGTCTGAAGAGCAGTACTTC. This gives the protein CAISASGGSEEQYF.

This chain uses TRBV29-1 with TRBJ1-1; D not certain. The CDR3 spans 14 residues. The germline V gene has CDR1 SQVTM and CDR2 ANQGSEA. Trimming left V 4 bases short and J 2 bases short, with 14 bases between. CDR3 amino acids: CSVAGDGRNTEAFF. CDR3 sequence (DNA): TGCAGCGTTGCTGGCGACGGACGTAACACTGAAGCTTTCTTT.

The rearrangement links TRBV28 to TRBJ2-6; TRBD1 is a possible D gene (6 bases). The CDR3 is 18 amino acids. CDR1 is MDHEN, CDR2 SYDVKM, per germline. With 2 bases removed from V and 1 base from J, the gap between germline ends came to 15 bases. CDR3: CASSLVGVGASGANVLTF. The CDR3 region has the DNA TGTGCCAGCAGTTTAGTGGGGGTGGGGGCATCTGGGGCCAACGTCCTGACTTTC.

V usage is TRBV18 and J usage is TRBJ1-2; D call uncertain. The CDR3 extends over 14 amino acids. Germline lookup yields CDR1 KGHSH and CDR2 LQKENI. Trimming shortened V by 3 bases and J by 6 bases, and 14 bases separated the two germline ends. The CDR3 DNA is TGTGCCAGCTCACCCTCAAGAGGGAGCAATGGCTACACCTTC. This gives the protein CASSPSRGSNGYTF.

The V call is TRBV2, the J call TRBJ2-1, with 10 bases fitting TRBD2. CDR3 length equals 14 residues. J was trimmed by 2 bases and V by 6 bases; bases with no gene match: 1. Germline CDR1 SNHLY, CDR2 FYNNEI. CDR3 in amino acids: CASRGTSAYNEQFF. The DNA for the CDR3 is TGTGCCAGCAGGGGGACTAGCGCCTACAATGAGCAGTTCTTC.

Note on this clonotype: One end of the junction fails to match germline, which may point to a read error. J is TRBJ2-3 and V is TRBV5-1, with a tentative D call TRBD1 (5 bases). Germline lookup yields CDR1 SGHRS and CDR2 YFSETQ. The CDR3 contains 13 residues. CDR3 sequence: CASSPRLTDTQYF. CDR3 coding DNA: TGCGCCAGCAGTCCGAGGTTGACAGATACACAGTATTTT.

This chain connects TRBV5-1 to TRBJ2-2, with 9 bases fitting TRBD1. This CDR3 is 15 amino acids long. Trimming cost V 2 bases and J 3 bases; bases outside gene matches: 2. Germline CDR1 and CDR2: SGHRS and YFSETQ. CDR3 residues: CASSLQGADTGELFF. The CDR3 DNA reads as TGCGCCAGCAGCTTACAGGGGGCGGACACCGGGGAGCTGTTTTTT. Full variable domain (missing parts from reference TRBV5-1 and TRBJ2-2): KAGVTQTPRYLIKTRGQQVTLSCSPISGHRSVSWYQQTPGQGLQFLFEYFSETQRNKGNFPGRFSGRQFSNSRSEMNVSTLELGDSALYLCASSLQGADTGELFFGEGSRLTVL.

This chain uses TRBV5-1 with TRBJ2-7, with D hard to call. The CDR3 extends over 14 amino acids. Germline V gene sequence: CDR1 SGHRS, CDR2 YFSETQ. V shed 0 bases and J shed 2 bases, with 9 bases lying between them. CDR3 nucleotide sequence: TGCGCCAGCAGCTTGGGGCTCGGCCCCTACGAGCAGTACTTC. Protein sequence: CASSLGLGPYEQYF.

This chain links TRBV14 with TRBJ2-7, with D maybe TRBD1 (7 bases). This CDR3 has 15 residues. V lost 1 base and J 4 bases, leaving 14 bases between the germline ends. CDR1 is SGHDN and CDR2 is FVKESK in the germline V gene. The chain's CDR3 is CASSQGPSGGYEQYF. Written as DNA, the CDR3 is TGTGCCAGCAGCCAAGGACCGTCAGGGGGGTACGAGCAGTACTTC.

This clonotype appeared once. This chain joins TRBV11-2 and TRBJ2-3; 11 bases map to TRBD2. CDR3 size: 17 residues. The V gene's germline CDR1 is SGHAT and CDR2 FQNNGV. With V trimmed by 6 bases and J by 4 bases, 12 bases remained unmatched. The CDR3 reads CASRLFTSGSSPDTQYF. CDR3 coding DNA: TGTGCCAGCAGGCTATTCACTAGCGGGAGTTCACCAGATACGCAGTATTTT. Based on the CDR3 plus reference TRBV11-2 and TRBJ2-3, the full variable domain is EAGVAQSPRYKIIEKRQSVAFWCNPISGHATLYWYQQILGQGPKLLIQFQNNGVVDDSQLPKDRFSAERLKGVDSTLKIQPAKLEDSAVYLCASRLFTSGSSPDTQYFGPGTRLTVL.

The V and J genes are TRBV20-1 and TRBJ2-7; TRBD1 matches at 9 bases. The CDR3 runs to 14 residues. V shed 1 base and J 3 bases; nucleotides not matched to a gene: 4. Germline CDR1 reads DFQATT; CDR2 reads SNEGSKA (reference sequence). The CDR3 loop is CSARAGQGVYEQYF. The DNA of the CDR3 is TGCAGTGCTAGAGCGGGACAGGGAGTCTACGAGCAGTACTTC.